These 21 T cell receptor beta chains were sequenced from one sample in a study of cytomegalovirus exposure and HLA in healthy donors. The PCR made use of 60 Vbeta and 13 Jbeta primers. The table came from immunoSEQ multiplex PCR; TCRdb's copy has only in-frame clones and leaves some out. The repertoire shows roughly 82,000 clones; the top ten hold 1.3% to 1.5%. Sequenced sample: PBMCs. The receptors shown here come from a woman aged 55-70 years in good health and CMV-seronegative.

The chain has TRBV5-1 and TRBJ2-3; 14 bases line up with TRBD2. The length of the CDR3 is 17 residues. With 3 bases clipped from V and 3 bases from J, the junction kept 6 bases outside the gene matches. Germline lookup yields CDR1 SGHRS and CDR2 YFSETQ. Here the CDR3 DNA reads TGCGCCAGCAGCTCCTTGGGGACTAGCGGGAGTACAGATACGCAGTATTTT. It codes for CASSSLGTSGSTDTQYF. Complete variable domain (other parts from reference TRBV5-1 and TRBJ2-3): KAGVTQTPRYLIKTRGQQVTLSCSPISGHRSVSWYQQTPGQGLQFLFEYFSETQRNKGNFPGRFSGRQFSNSRSEMNVSTLELGDSALYLCASSSLGTSGSTDTQYFGPGTRLTVL.

The J gene is TRBJ1-2, the V gene TRBV28; no clear D. V lost 8 bases and J lost 3, with 10 bases in between. From germline, CDR1 is MDHEN and CDR2 SYDVKM. The CDR3 has 12 amino acids. The CDR3 DNA follows: TGTGCCAGCCAAGAGGTGGACTATGGCTACACCTTC. This codes for CASQEVDYGYTF.

The CDR3 spells CASSFGIMTAYEQYF. CDR3 in DNA: TGTGCCAGCAGTTTCGGGATAATGACGGCCTACGAGCAGTACTTC. The gene calls are TRBV6-5 and TRBJ2-7; maybe TRBD2 (5 bases). This CDR3 has 15 amino acids. The V gene's germline CDR1 is MNHEY and CDR2 SVGAGI. V lost 4 bases to trimming and J lost 2 bases, with 15 bases between them.

This chain connects TRBV4-1 to TRBJ1-3, with D possibly being TRBD1 (5 bases). CDR3 length: 14 residues. Trimming took 3 bases from V and 1 from J, leaving 7 bases between them. From germline, CDR1 is MGHRA and CDR2 YSYEKL. The CDR3, as DNA: TGCGCCAGCAGCCAGCAGGGTTCTGGAAACACCATATATTTT. It translates to CASSQQGSGNTIYF.

The chain couples TRBV9 to TRBJ1-3; 7 bases match TRBD1. Germline V gene sequence: CDR1 SGDLS, CDR2 YYNGEE. J gave up 3 bases and V 4 bases, and 7 bases lay outside the gene matches. The CDR3 has 15 amino acids. This CDR3 is CASSSQGIHGNTIYF. The DNA of the CDR3 is TGTGCCAGCAGCTCACAGGGGATTCATGGAAACACCATATATTTT. The full variable domain, in which reference TRBV9 and TRBJ1-3 provide the parts outside the CDR3, is DSGVTQTPKHLITATGQRVTLRCSPRSGDLSVYWYQQSLDQGLQFLIQYYNGEERAKGNILERFSAQQFPDLHSELNLSSLELGDSALYFCASSSQGIHGNTIYFGEGSWLTVV.

V usage is TRBV19 and J usage is TRBJ2-3; 8 positions match TRBD2. The CDR3 is 15 amino acids. Germline V gives CDR1 LNHDA, CDR2 SQIVND (reference sequence). The V and J ends lost 2 bases and 3 bases, in that order; junction bases with no gene match: 4. In DNA, the CDR3 is TGTGCCAGTAGTATATATGGCGGGAGGACAGATACGCAGTATTTT. Encoded protein: CASSIYGGRTDTQYF.

The chain joins TRBV5-1 to TRBJ2-1; D is unclear. V was clipped by 0 bases and J by 6 bases, with 4 bases between them. The CDR3 consists of 12 residues. The germline V gene has CDR1 SGHRS and CDR2 YFSETQ. In DNA form, the CDR3 reads TGCGCCAGCAGCTTGGACGGCAATGAGCAGTTCTTC. Protein sequence: CASSLDGNEQFF.

This sequence joins TRBV28 and TRBJ2-5; possible D gene TRBD2, 5 bases. The DNA end is more similar to TRBJ2-7, so the J call may be wrong. Germline values: CDR1 MDHEN, CDR2 SYDVKM. This CDR3 region has 12 residues. The CDR3 sequence: CASEGRNYEQYF. The DNA for the CDR3 is TGTGCCAGCGAGGGCAGGAACTACGAGCAGTACTTC.

This chain links TRBV6-5 with TRBJ2-7; perhaps TRBD2 as D (6 bases). The ends were cut back, 0 bases at V and 4 bases at J, with 13 bases in the middle. The CDR3 totals 15 residues. Germline CDR1 MNHEY, CDR2 SVGAGI. The CDR3 nucleotides are TGTGCCAGCAGTTACTCCCTCACGGGGGATTACGAGCAGTACTTC. This gives the protein CASSYSLTGDYEQYF.

The chain recombines TRBV5-1 with TRBJ2-5; possible D gene TRBD2, 6 bases. The germline gives CDR1 SGHRS, CDR2 YFSETQ. CDR3 length: 12 amino acids. Trimming cost V 4 bases and J 11 bases, with 15 bases left between them. The CDR3, as DNA: TGCGCCAGCAGCGGAAACCAGGAGGGGCAGTACTTC. It encodes CASSGNQEGQYF.

The rearrangement links TRBV11-2 to TRBJ2-7, with 10 positions matching TRBD1. Per the germline V gene, CDR1 is SGHAT and CDR2 is FQNNGV. V shed 5 bases, J shed 7 bases, and the junction held 8 bases outside the gene matches. CDR3 length: 14 amino acids. For the CDR3, the DNA is TGTGCCAGCAGCCACAGACAGGGGGCAGGGGAGCAGTACTTC. Amino acid sequence: CASSHRQGAGEQYF.

The gene calls are TRBV19 and TRBJ2-7; the match to TRBD1 covers 7 bases. Germline assignment: CDR1 LNHDA and CDR2 SQIVND (reference sequence). The CDR3 contains 15 residues. With 3 bases clipped from V and 1 base from J, the junction kept 6 bases outside the gene matches. This CDR3 reads CASSMVWTGSYEQYF. The CDR3 DNA sequence: TGTGCCAGTAGTATGGTTTGGACAGGATCCTACGAGCAGTACTTC.

This chain connects TRBV4-1 to TRBJ2-1; TRBD1 might be the D (6 bases). The CDR3 has 14 amino acids. V was trimmed by 5 bases and J by 4 bases, leaving 12 bases between them. CDR1 is MGHRA and CDR2 is YSYEKL in the germline V gene. CDR3 bases: TGCGCCAGCAGCTTGCTAGGGGGATACAATGAGCAGTTCTTC. Its translation: CASSLLGGYNEQFF.

This chain joins TRBV11-3 and TRBJ2-5; 12 bases agree with TRBD2. V was pared by 5 bases and J by 0 bases, with 7 bases of the junction left unmatched. CDR3 length equals 17 residues. In germline, CDR1 is SGHNT, CDR2 YENEEA. As DNA, the CDR3 is TGTGCCAGCAGCCGCGGACTAGCGGGGCCGTACCAAGAGACCCAGTACTTC. Protein sequence: CASSRGLAGPYQETQYF.

The chain recombines TRBV5-4 with TRBJ1-2; unclear D gene. Germline assignment: CDR1 SGHNT and CDR2 YYREEE (reference sequence). The CDR3 is made up of 14 amino acids. V dropped 1 base and J dropped 5 bases, with 12 bases sitting between them. CDR3 coding DNA: TGTGCCAGCAGCTTGTCCGGGGTTGAATATGGCTACACCTTC. Its translation is CASSLSGVEYGYTF.

The V call is TRBV28, the J call TRBJ2-1; D might be TRBD2 (6 bases). Germline-derived CDR1 and CDR2 are MDHEN and SYDVKM. The CDR3 has 16 residues. Deletions cut 3 bases from V and 0 bases from J, with 12 bases between. The CDR3 bases are TGTGCCAGCAGTTTGGGCGGGGTAAGCTCCTACAATGAGCAGTTCTTC. Amino acid sequence: CASSLGGVSSYNEQFF. The whole variable domain, filled in from reference TRBV28 and TRBJ2-1, reads DVKVTQSSRYLVKRTGEKVFLECVQDMDHENMFWYRQDPGLGLRLIYFSYDVKMKEKGDIPEGYSVSREKKERFSLILESASTNQTSMYLCASSLGGVSSYNEQFFGPGTRLTVL.

The rearrangement links TRBV27 to TRBJ2-7, with 9 bases lining up with TRBD1. V shed 4 bases, J shed 3 bases, and the junction held 4 bases outside the gene matches. The CDR3 extends over 14 amino acids. CDR1 is MNHEY, CDR2 SMNVEV, per germline (reference sequence). The CDR3 protein is CASSSTTGGYEQYF. In DNA, the CDR3 is TGTGCCAGCAGTTCTACGACAGGGGGCTACGAGCAGTACTTC.

The chain has TRBV5-1 and TRBJ2-5; 11 bases are a match to TRBD2. The DNA end favors TRBJ2-7, so the J call may be wrong. The CDR3 has 15 amino acids. The germline gives CDR1 SGHRS, CDR2 YFSETQ. The CDR3 region is CASSLVAGGPYEQYF. CDR3 coding DNA: TGCGCCAGCAGCTTGGTAGCGGGAGGGCCTTACGAGCAGTACTTC.

The genes are TRBV7-9 and TRBJ2-7, with 14 positions matching TRBD2. Germline V gene data show CDR1 as SEHNR and CDR2 as FQNEAQ (reference sequence). Unmatched junction bases numbered 7, after V lost 5 bases and J lost 4 bases. CDR3 size: 16 residues. CDR3 loop: CASSGGTSGRTYEQYF. The CDR3 DNA reads TGTGCCAGCAGCGGGGGGACTAGCGGGAGAACTTACGAGCAGTACTTC.

The chain links TRBV18 to TRBJ2-5, with 8 bases that match TRBD1. Germline CDR1 KGHSH, CDR2 LQKENI. The CDR3 is made up of 17 amino acids. The V gene end was trimmed by 0 bases and the J gene end by 4 bases; junction bases not matched to a gene: 10. The chain's CDR3 is CASSPPRGQGARETQYF. The CDR3 region has the DNA TGTGCCAGCTCACCACCGAGAGGGCAGGGGGCGAGAGAGACCCAGTACTTC.

The chain carries TRBV19 and TRBJ2-7; TRBD1 agrees at 9 bases. CDR1 and CDR2 from the germline V gene are LNHDA and SQIVND (reference sequence). V lost 4 bases to trimming and J lost 0 bases; unmatched junction nucleotides: 10. This CDR3 has 17 amino acids. The CDR3 loop is CASSKNGQGPNSYEQYF. The CDR3, as DNA: TGTGCCAGTAGTAAGAACGGACAGGGGCCAAACTCCTACGAGCAGTACTTC.